This paragraph covers one T cell receptor beta chain sequence. This sample stems from a study of blood T cell repertoires in COVID-19. This CDR3 has 16 amino acids. Germline-derived CDR1 and CDR2 are SGHTA and FQGNSA. Trimming took 5 bases from V and 3 from J; bases not matched to a gene: 8. Produced via immunoSEQ multiplex PCR; TCRdb's table is partial and in-frame only. The sample consists of around 21,000 clones, approximately 84% of them appearing once. Sequenced sample: peripheral blood. The J gene is TRBJ2-1, the V gene TRBV7-2, with 9 nucleotides matching TRBD1. The receptor was isolated from a man aged 35 to 55 with acute or convalescent COVID-19. The CDR3 spells CASSTGTGFVYNEQFF. The CDR3 DNA sequence: TGTGCCAGCAGCACTGGGACAGGGTTTGTCTACAATGAGCAGTTCTTC.